The rows below give T cell receptor beta chains drawn from one sample of a study of cytomegalovirus exposure and HLA in healthy donors. Profiling relied on immunoSEQ multiplex PCR, and the TCRdb table lists in-frame clones only, not all of them. This sample has 150,000 to 200,000 clones, with just over 70% found just once. Material for sequencing was PBMCs. The receptors here all came from a man between 18 and 35 years old in good health and CMV-seropositive. The CDR3 runs from the conserved cysteine through the conserved F or W. D genes are given only for firm matches. Clone size, where shown, is once, few, many, or a class for clones that have expanded.

j_call v_call clone_size d_call cdr3_aa cdr3_nt
TRBJ2-1 TRBV27 once NA CASSWASPAEQFF TGTGCCAGCAGTTGGGCCTCGCCTGCTGAGCAGTTCTTC
TRBJ2-1 TRBV7-9 NA TRBD1 CASSIQGVGHEQFF TGTGCCAGCAGCATTCAGGGGGTCGGACATGAGCAGTTCTTC
TRBJ1-1 TRBV5-5 few TRBD1 CASSCLGQGNCMNTEAFF TGTGCCAGCAGCTGCCTGGGACAGGGGAATTGCATGAACACTGAAGCTTTCTTT
TRBJ2-3 TRBV20-1 NA NA CSATYTDTQYF TGCAGTGCTACCTACACAGATACGCAGTATTTT
TRBJ2-1 TRBV6-5 NA NA CASSYRGASYNEQFF TGTGCCAGCAGTTACCGGGGGGCCTCCTACAATGAGCAGTTCTTC
TRBJ2-1 TRBV11-2 NA TRBD2 CASSLGTTSGSYNEQFF TGTGCCAGCAGCTTAGGTACGACTAGCGGCTCCTACAATGAGCAGTTCTTC
TRBJ2-1 TRBV5-4 once TRBD2 CASSSRTSGAYNEQFF TGTGCCAGCAGCTCAAGGACTAGCGGGGCGTACAATGAGCAGTTCTTC
TRBJ1-6 TRBV5-1 few NA CASSSRPGQNNSPLHF TGCGCCAGCAGCTCAAGACCGGGACAAAATAATTCACCCCTCCACTTT
TRBJ1-1 TRBV6-1 few TRBD1 CASSAFGQGEAFF TGTGCCAGCAGTGCTTTCGGACAGGGCGAAGCTTTCTTT
TRBJ2-5 TRBV15 NA NA CATSRDQGTETGRRAQYF TGTGCCACCAGCAGAGACCAGGGGACGGAGACCGGGCGAAGGGCCCAGTACTTC
TRBJ2-4 TRBV27 NA TRBD2 CASSLSGGFKNIQYF TGTGCCAGCAGTTTATCGGGGGGGTTCAAAAACATTCAGTACTTC
TRBJ2-5 TRBV9 NA TRBD2 CASSPRLAGGETQYF TGTGCCAGCAGCCCACGACTAGCGGGAGGAGAGACCCAGTACTTC
TRBJ2-3 TRBV27 NA TRBD2 CASSLRMGAGFTDTQYF TGTGCCAGCAGTTTACGTATGGGAGCGGGATTCACAGATACGCAGTATTTT
TRBJ1-1 TRBV18 NA NA CASSPRTENTEAFF TGTGCCAGCTCACCCCGGACAGAAAACACTGAAGCTTTCTTT
TRBJ1-2 TRBV30 NA NA CAWSVPGRSLYGYTF TGTGCCTGGAGTGTACCTGGGAGGAGTCTCTATGGCTACACCTTC
TRBJ1-2 TRBV11-1 NA TRBD1 CASSKDRERGYTF TGTGCCAGCAGCAAGGACAGGGAGCGCGGCTACACCTTC
TRBJ2-5 TRBV11-3 NA TRBD1 CASSLDPGGETQYF TGTGCCAGCAGCTTAGATCCAGGGGGAGAGACCCAGTACTTC
TRBJ2-1 TRBV7-3 few NA CASSFGTAAGDEQFF TGTGCCAGCAGCTTCGGGACTGCTGCCGGCGATGAGCAGTTCTTC
TRBJ1-2 TRBV13 once NA CASSSLVPPGEDGYTF TGTGCCAGCAGCTCCTTGGTTCCCCCCGGGGAGGATGGCTACACCTTC
TRBJ1-2 TRBV5-1 NA TRBD1 CASSSTGYYGYTF TGCGCCAGCAGCTCGACAGGGTACTATGGCTACACCTTC
TRBJ1-1 TRBV7-3 NA NA CASSIDRNTEAFF TGTGCCAGCAGCATTGACAGGAACACTGAAGCTTTCTTT
TRBJ1-1 TRBV28 NA NA CASRGGSQGNTEAFF TGTGCCAGCAGGGGGGGGTCGCAGGGGAACACTGAAGCTTTCTTT
TRBJ2-5 TRBV29-1 few TRBD1 CSVGLRTGQETQYF TGCAGCGTTGGACTTCGGACAGGACAAGAGACCCAGTACTTC
TRBJ2-3 TRBV6-5 few NA CASTTGSDTQYF TGTGCCAGCACCACAGGGTCAGATACGCAGTATTTT
TRBJ2-3 TRBV7-3 NA NA CASGAGGSSTDTQYF TGTGCCAGCGGGGCAGGGGGGTCTAGCACAGATACGCAGTATTTT
TRBJ2-1 TRBV29-1 NA NA CSVGDFDNEQFF TGCAGCGTCGGGGACTTCGACAATGAGCAGTTCTTC
TRBJ2-3 TRBV5-1 few TRBD2 CASSPLTSGGNTDTQYF TGCGCCAGCAGCCCCCTCACTAGCGGGGGAAACACAGATACGCAGTATTTT
TRBJ1-4 TRBV28 few TRBD1 CASSTTTGGWMVNEKLFF TGTGCCAGCAGTACAACGACAGGGGGCTGGATGGTGAACGAAAAACTGTTTTTT
TRBJ2-1 TRBV19 many NA CASSTQGVHNEQFF TGTGCCAGTAGTACGCAGGGTGTCCACAATGAGCAGTTCTTC
TRBJ1-2 TRBV6-5 NA NA CASSLQGLYGCTF TGTGCCAGCAGTTTACAGGGCCTATATGGCTGCACCTTC
TRBJ2-3 TRBV5-4 few TRBD1 CASQRDRSTDTQYF TGTGCCAGCCAACGGGACAGGAGCACAGATACGCAGTATTTT
TRBJ1-1 TRBV30 NA NA CAWRKETERSNTEAFF TGTGCCTGGAGGAAGGAAACAGAGAGAAGTAACACTGAAGCTTTCTTT
TRBJ1-1 TRBV13 NA NA CASSPRGQMNTEAFF TGTGCCAGCAGCCCACGCGGACAGATGAACACTGAAGCTTTCTTT
TRBJ1-1 TRBV5-6 few NA CASSFGGRNMNTEAFF TGTGCCAGCAGCTTTGGAGGGAGGAACATGAACACTGAAGCTTTCTTT
TRBJ1-4 TRBV11-2 NA NA CASSFRQSRATNEKLFF TGTGCCAGCAGCTTCAGACAGTCCCGCGCAACTAATGAAAAACTGTTTTTT
TRBJ2-2 TRBV28 NA NA CASRLPQGSSTGELFF TGTGCCAGCAGGCTACCACAGGGCTCGAGCACCGGGGAGCTGTTTTTT
TRBJ2-3 TRBV25-1 few NA CASSPNGPGPDTQYF TGTGCCAGCAGTCCGAATGGGCCAGGGCCAGATACGCAGTATTTT
TRBJ2-1 TRBV5-1 few TRBD1 CASSSETGGNNEQFF TGCGCCAGCAGCTCAGAGACAGGGGGCAACAATGAGCAGTTCTTC
TRBJ1-1 TRBV10-3 NA NA CAISESNKRGSEAFF TGTGCCATCAGTGAGTCCAACAAAAGGGGGTCTGAAGCTTTCTTT
TRBJ1-2 TRBV6-1 few NA CASSEGSYGYTF TGTGCCAGCAGTGAAGGGTCCTACGGCTACACCTTC
TRBJ2-1 TRBV6-5 NA NA CASSYSETAEQFF TGTGCCAGCAGTTACTCCGAGACTGCTGAGCAGTTCTTC
TRBJ1-5 TRBV28 NA NA CASGISGQGYQPQHF TGTGCCAGCGGAATATCCGGGCAGGGCTATCAGCCCCAGCATTTT
TRBJ1-5 TRBV28 NA NA CASSLSGSNQPQHF TGTGCCAGCAGTTTATCCGGGAGCAATCAGCCCCAGCATTTT
TRBJ1-2 TRBV5-4 few NA CASSLETANYGYTF TGTGCCAGCAGCTTGGAGACAGCTAACTATGGCTACACCTTC
TRBJ1-1 TRBV19 NA TRBD1 CASSPDREVAEAFF TGTGCCAGTAGCCCGGACAGGGAGGTCGCTGAAGCTTTCTTT
TRBJ1-1 TRBV7-9 few TRBD1 CASSQGGQGTINTEAFF TGTGCCAGCAGCCAAGGTGGACAGGGGACAATCAACACTGAAGCTTTCTTT
TRBJ2-5 TRBV5-1 NA NA CASSHPGDQETQYF TGCGCCAGCAGCCACCCCGGGGACCAAGAGACCCAGTACTTC